This TCR beta chain originates from a study of naive and memory T cell subsets. Amplification of ligated cDNA took four PCR rounds with SP2 and nested alpha and beta constant primers. In TCRdb, the 5' RACE reads were re-called with MiXCR into one record per CDR3 protein. The sample has roughly 60,000 distinct CDR3 sequences, 7% to 8.5% seen once. With 6 bases removed from V and 1 base from J, the gap between germline ends came to 18 bases. This CDR3 has 16 amino acids. Germline loops: CDR1 MNHNY, CDR2 SVGAGI (reference sequence). TCR cDNA received a 3' ligated oligonucleotide that carried a UMI. Unsorted total RNA, roughly 1 to 1,100 ng, was DNase treated before reverse transcription. Regarding the study as a whole: Potentially, T cell activation and differentiation skew this RNA-based measurement.

There are a few counts of this clonotype. Its matching antigen is unknown. The sequence derives from a male donor in good health. V gene TRBV6-6 combines with J gene TRBJ2-5; TRBD2 is a possible D gene (6 bases). CDR3 protein: CASSRPTLTSQETQYF. The CDR3 region has the DNA TGTGCCAGCAGCCGACCCACCCTGACTAGCCAAGAGACCCAGTACTTC.